The 19 T cell receptor beta chains below all came from one sample that was sequenced in a study of blood T cell repertoires in COVID-19. Sequenced by immunoSEQ multiplex PCR; TCRdb stores in-frame clones only, minus some. The profile covers roughly 270,000 clones, with roughly 85% appearing a single time and 5.1% taken by the ten largest. The material sequenced was peripheral blood. These receptors were collected from a man aged 45-65 years with active or convalescent COVID-19.

This clone was counted a few times. The gene calls are TRBV5-4 and TRBJ1-2; TRBD1 aligns across 10 bases. Trimming cost V 5 bases and J 5 bases; bases outside gene matches: 6. Germline V CDR1 and CDR2: SGHNT, YYREEE (reference sequence). CDR3 length equals 14 residues. The CDR3 sequence is CASRPDRGRYGYTF. CDR3 bases: TGTGCCAGCAGACCGGACAGGGGGAGGTATGGCTACACCTTC.

The chain couples TRBV29-1 to TRBJ2-7, with 8 bases that match TRBD1. Germline trimming cut 0 bases from V and 2 bases from J; bases unmatched to any gene: 6. The germline V gene encodes CDR1 SQVTM and CDR2 ANQGSEA. The CDR3 is 15 residues long. In DNA form, the CDR3 reads TGCAGCGTTGAAGATCCAGAACAGGGGGCCTACGAGCAGTACTTC. The encoded protein is CSVEDPEQGAYEQYF.

The V gene is TRBV6-5, the J gene TRBJ1-2; tentative D call: TRBD1 (5 bases). The V gene lost 8 bases and the J gene lost 0 bases, with 10 bases spanning the gap. From germline, CDR1 is MNHEY and CDR2 SVGAGI. This CDR3 region has 13 residues. The CDR3: CASHGATNYGYTF. CDR3 in DNA: TGTGCCAGCCATGGGGCAACTAACTATGGCTACACCTTC.

This chain links TRBV5-1 with TRBJ2-5; 9 bases line up with TRBD2. The CDR3 sequence is 16 residues long. The V gene end was trimmed by 0 bases and the J gene end by 5 bases; junction bases not matched to a gene: 8. CDR1 SGHRS and CDR2 YFSETQ come from the germline V gene. CDR3 protein: CASSLALAGSGETQYF. The CDR3, as DNA: TGCGCCAGCAGCTTGGCCCTAGCGGGATCGGGGGAGACCCAGTACTTC. The full variable domain, with the rest looked up from reference TRBV5-1 and TRBJ2-5, is KAGVTQTPRYLIKTRGQQVTLSCSPISGHRSVSWYQQTPGQGLQFLFEYFSETQRNKGNFPGRFSGRQFSNSRSEMNVSTLELGDSALYLCASSLALAGSGETQYFGPGTRLLVL.

The V call is TRBV28, the J call TRBJ1-2, with D possibly matching TRBD1 (5 bases). V dropped 2 bases and J dropped 4 bases, with 11 bases sitting between them. Germline V gene data show CDR1 as MDHEN and CDR2 as SYDVKM. The CDR3 runs to 14 residues. The CDR3 DNA is TGTGCCAGCAGTTTAGCGGGGCGCAGCTATGGCTACACCTTC. It is translated as CASSLAGRSYGYTF.

The V call is TRBV15, the J call TRBJ1-2, with D perhaps TRBD1 (5 bases). The V and J ends lost 3 bases and 8 bases respectively, with 16 bases between them. The V gene's germline CDR1 is LNHNV and CDR2 YYDKDF (reference sequence). The CDR3 runs to 14 residues. The DNA of the CDR3 is TGTGCCACCAGCAGTGACAGTCGGGGAGGAGGCTACACCTTC. This encodes CATSSDSRGGGYTF.

This chain joins TRBV6-6 and TRBJ1-3; D is uncertain. The CDR3 contains 17 residues. Germline lookup yields CDR1 MNHNY and CDR2 SVGAGI (reference sequence). Trimming left V 5 bases short and J 0 bases short, with 17 bases between. The CDR3 protein is CASSPSYRGSSGNTIYF. In DNA, the CDR3 is TGTGCCAGCAGTCCCTCCTACCGGGGAAGCTCTGGAAACACCATATATTTT.

The genes are TRBV10-3 and TRBJ1-2; tentatively, D is TRBD1 (5 bases). CDR3 length: 16 residues. Germline V gives CDR1 ENHRY, CDR2 SYGVKD. Deletions cut 5 bases from V and 4 bases from J, with 20 bases between. This CDR3 reads CAISINPGTPGYGYTF. The CDR3 DNA is TGTGCCATCAGTATTAACCCCGGGACTCCAGGCTATGGCTACACCTTC.

This clone showed up just a few times. In DNA, the CDR3 is TGTGCCAGCAGGGGGACAATCAGCTCCTACGAGCAGTACTTC. It encodes CASRGTISSYEQYF. V usage is TRBV6-5 and J usage is TRBJ2-7; D may be TRBD1 (6 bases). The CDR3 is 14 residues long. Trimming pared 6 bases from V and 0 bases from J, leaving 12 bases between. Germline values: CDR1 MNHEY, CDR2 SVGAGI.

J is TRBJ1-4 and V is TRBV30; 7 bases agree with TRBD1. The trim removed 3 bases at V and 8 bases at J, leaving 6 bases unmatched. The CDR3 runs to 13 residues. CDR1 and CDR2 (germline): GTSNPN, SVGIG (reference sequence). DNA of the CDR3: TGTGCCTGGAGCTCGGACAGGCGAGAAAAACTGTTTTTT. This translates into CAWSSDRREKLFF. The entire variable domain, with the rest obtained from reference TRBV30 and TRBJ1-4, is as follows: SQTIHQWPATLVQPVGSPLSLECTVEGTSNPNLYWYRQAAGRGLQLLFYSVGIGQISSEVPQNLSASRPQDRQFILSSKKLLLSDSGFYLCAWSSDRREKLFFGSGTQLSVL.

V gene TRBV27 combines with J gene TRBJ1-1; no clear D gene. Germline loops: CDR1 MNHEY, CDR2 SMNVEV (reference sequence). Trimming took off 6 bases at V and 10 bases at J, with 24 bases between the two ends. CDR3 length: 15 amino acids. DNA of the CDR3: TGTGCCAGCAGCCCTATTTCGACGGAGGGTAGGACAGCTTTCTTT. Protein sequence: CASSPISTEGRTAFF.

The CDR3 region has the DNA TGTGCCAGCAGCCAAGAACCGGGACTAGCGAGAGAAGAGACCCAGTACTTC. As protein: CASSQEPGLAREETQYF. This rearrangement joins TRBV4-2 to TRBJ2-5; 10 nucleotides agree with TRBD2. Trimming cost V 0 bases and J 3 bases; bases outside gene matches: 7. The CDR3 length is 17 residues. Germline loops: CDR1 LGHNA, CDR2 YNFKEQ.

V is TRBV30 and J is TRBJ1-5; the match to TRBD1 covers 9 bases. The J segment lost 5 bases and the V segment lost 1 base, leaving 0 bases of the junction unmatched. CDR3 length: 13 residues. Germline V gene data show CDR1 as GTSNPN and CDR2 as SVGIG (reference sequence). The DNA for the CDR3 is TGTGCCTGGAGTGGGACAGGGGATCAGCCCCAGCATTTT. It specifies CAWSGTGDQPQHF. Together with reference TRBV30 and TRBJ1-5, the CDR3 gives the full variable domain: SQTIHQWPATLVQPVGSPLSLECTVEGTSNPNLYWYRQAAGRGLQLLFYSVGIGQISSEVPQNLSASRPQDRQFILSSKKLLLSDSGFYLCAWSGTGDQPQHFGDGTRLSIL.

The V and J genes are TRBV7-2 and TRBJ1-5; D is unclear. Trimming removed 3 bases at V and 2 bases at J, with 11 bases between. The CDR3 sequence is 15 residues long. Germline CDR1 reads SGHTA; CDR2 reads FQGNSA. CDR3 nucleotide sequence: TGTGCCAGCAGCTTCGGGGATTGGGGCAATCAGCCCCAGCATTTT. It yields the protein CASSFGDWGNQPQHF.

V usage is TRBV10-1 and J usage is TRBJ1-6, with D tentatively TRBD1 (5 bases). Germline CDR1 reads WNHNN; CDR2 reads SYGVQD (reference sequence). CDR3 length: 14 residues. V dropped 4 bases and J dropped 7 bases, with 11 bases sitting between them. CDR3 in amino acids: CASSVGPRNSPLHF. The CDR3 bases are TGCGCCAGCAGTGTGGGGCCTCGGAATTCACCCCTCCACTTT.

The chain is built from TRBV7-6 and TRBJ2-1, with a possible D match to TRBD2 (6 bases). Trimming pared 2 bases from V and 7 bases from J, leaving 12 bases between. CDR3 length: 14 amino acids. The germline V gene encodes CDR1 SGHVS and CDR2 FNYEAQ. DNA for the CDR3: TGTGCCAGCAGCTTACCCGGGAGTGGTAATGAGCAGTTCTTC. It yields the protein CASSLPGSGNEQFF.

The chain uses TRBV11-3 and TRBJ2-3; 12 positions agree with TRBD1. Looked up from germline, CDR1 is SGHNT and CDR2 is YENEEA. The trim removed 3 bases at V and 6 bases at J, leaving 7 bases unmatched. The CDR3 length is 16 residues. The CDR3 region has the DNA TGTGCCAGCAGCTTTAGCCTGGGACAGGGGGCGGATACGCAGTATTTT. Translated, it gives CASSFSLGQGADTQYF.

V and J are TRBV2 and TRBJ1-4, with TRBD1 as a possible D gene (6 bases). Germline V gene data show CDR1 as SNHLY and CDR2 as FYNNEI. V was trimmed by 4 bases and J by 3 bases, leaving 9 bases between them. This CDR3 is 14 amino acids long. Here the CDR3 reads CASSVQGPNEKLFF. DNA of the CDR3: TGTGCCAGCAGTGTACAGGGACCTAATGAAAAACTGTTTTTT.

The CDR3 nucleotides read TGTGCCAGCAGCCCCAAACAGGAATTGAACACTGAAGCTTTCTTT. Its translation is CASSPKQELNTEAFF. J is TRBJ1-1 and V is TRBV5-4; D is possibly TRBD1 (5 bases). The CDR3 covers 15 residues. Germline V gene sequence: CDR1 SGHNT, CDR2 YYREEE (reference sequence). With 4 bases removed from V and 0 bases from J, the gap between germline ends came to 13 bases.